The clone carrying this T cell receptor beta chain was recorded many times. This sample stems from a study of metastatic and nonmetastatic thyroid tumors. Ahead of thyroid surgery, no patient had received treatment of any kind. CDR3 length: 16 amino acids. The germline V gene encodes CDR1 DFQATT and CDR2 SNEGSKA (reference sequence). V was clipped by 3 bases and J by 5 bases; unmatched bases: 5. TCRdb re-called the PCR reads through MiXCR. The sample lists 35,000 to 50,000 clones, over 25% seen once, with about 10% in the top ten. This receptor was obtained from a male donor with papillary thyroid cancer or a benign thyroid nodule (not recorded which). Some clones in this sample may be carry-over from other donors' samples. The chain combines TRBV20-1 with TRBJ2-1; 15 bases map to TRBD2. What was sequenced was blood. The CDR3 protein is CSASGTSGGMNNEQFF. The DNA of the CDR3 is TGCAGTGCTAGCGGGACTAGCGGGGGGATGAACAATGAGCAGTTCTTC.